The rows below give T cell receptor beta chains drawn from one sample of a study of early T cells in non-severe SARS-CoV-2 infection. TCRdb itself ran the 5' RACE reads through MiXCR, one entry per CDR3 protein. The table shows 45,000 to 55,000 distinct CDR3 sequences, with about 9.9% occurring only once. Sequencing input: whole blood. Receptors originate from an adult who was a healthcare worker with PCR-confirmed SARS-CoV-2 infection or an uninfected control (not recorded which). Both conserved end residues are part of each CDR3. Expanded clones are given a class, and other clones once, few, many or no size at all.

size,V,J,CDR3
few,TRBV6-1,TRBJ2-7,CASTRQGTYEQYF
few,TRBV18,TRBJ2-7,CASSPAMAGSGRQQYF
few,TRBV28,TRBJ2-1,CASSLSLLDQQFF
.,TRBV5-5,TRBJ1-1,CASSLEPTAMNTEAFF
.,TRBV20-1,TRBJ1-1,CSARDPADRPAEAFF
many,TRBV5-1,TRBJ2-3,CASSLSATSGNTDTQYF
.,TRBV29-1,TRBJ2-4,CSVEDHDGRVGGGGAKNIQYF
many,TRBV5-6,TRBJ2-1,CASSLLREQFF
few,TRBV11-2,TRBJ2-1,CASSPAGQGYNEQFF
many,TRBV5-6,TRBJ2-7,CASSPLGLLGSYEQYF
.,TRBV20-1,TRBJ2-5,CSARETDRAVRTQYF
few,TRBV9,TRBJ1-4,CASTSGTEEKLFF
few,TRBV15,TRBJ2-7,CATSRGSATYEQYF
few,TRBV7-9,TRBJ2-7,CASIQGWGSASYEQYF
many,TRBV6-5,TRBJ2-7,CASSQGLKSEQYF
few,TRBV9,TRBJ1-1,CASSVVVDRGHYDTEAFF
few,TRBV6-6,TRBJ1-4,CASRTGQVHPTNEKLFF
.,TRBV19,TRBJ2-5,CASSELAGGRETQYF
.,TRBV20-1,TRBJ2-1,CSARDPRGSSYNEQFF
few,TRBV7-3,TRBJ2-1,CASSLSQAGAEQFF
few,TRBV5-7,TRBJ2-1,CASSSRLAPYNEQFF
few,TRBV4-1,TRBJ2-2,CASSQELAITGELFF
many,TRBV9,TRBJ2-5,CASSVEGTKETQYF
many,TRBV6-1,TRBJ2-3,CAIQGLAGVGRTDTQYF
few,TRBV7-7,TRBJ2-5,CASSLGAGQQETQYF
.,TRBV7-2,TRBJ2-5,CASTRTSGIGQYF
few,TRBV7-2,TRBJ2-5,CASHLAGAETQYF
.,TRBV7-2,TRBJ2-1,CASSETSGRGGEQFF
many,TRBV2,TRBJ2-7,CASRVGGQGNPYEQYF
many,TRBV9,TRBJ2-1,CASSVTSGSWVNEQFF
many,TRBV20-1,TRBJ2-3,CSARDPVLTDTQYF
many,TRBV5-1,TRBJ2-1,CASSLDIGTTYNEQFF
.,TRBV12-3/TRBV12-4,TRBJ1-1,CASSLRQGENEAFF
many,TRBV30,TRBJ1-5,CAWSVSGYQPQHF
many,TRBV28,TRBJ1-3,CASSSPTVSSGNTIYF
few,TRBV28,TRBJ1-1,CASSPPPGMNTEAFF
few,TRBV3-1,TRBJ1-6,CASSQVLRSGSPLHF
.,TRBV7-6,TRBJ2-1,CASSLRTTAYNEQFF
.,TRBV5-1,TRBJ2-3,CASSRTSGTSTDTQYF
many,TRBV6-6,TRBJ2-1,CASSHPAVNSYNEQFF
many,TRBV29-1,TRBJ2-3,CSYRGEGTDTQYF
.,TRBV18,TRBJ2-5,CASSRGDSQATQYF
.,TRBV7-2,TRBJ1-4,CASSPGTGLKGKLFF
few,TRBV30,TRBJ2-7,CAWSRRGQGELRYF
many,TRBV11-2,TRBJ1-1,CASSRRGRNTEAFF
many,TRBV6-1,TRBJ1-1,CASSPRDQAFF
few,TRBV10-2,TRBJ2-3,CASSGTTDTQYF
many,TRBV5-1,TRBJ2-7,CASSLPGVGDEQYF
.,TRBV18,TRBJ2-3,CASSPPNRAADTQYF
.,TRBV3-1,TRBJ1-2,CASSQGGARNYGYTF
few,TRBV11-3,TRBJ2-1,CASSLGGAVSYNEQFF
few,TRBV5-1,TRBJ2-7,CASRGTGGTYEQYF
many,TRBV19,TRBJ2-1,CASRLAGKAYNEQFF